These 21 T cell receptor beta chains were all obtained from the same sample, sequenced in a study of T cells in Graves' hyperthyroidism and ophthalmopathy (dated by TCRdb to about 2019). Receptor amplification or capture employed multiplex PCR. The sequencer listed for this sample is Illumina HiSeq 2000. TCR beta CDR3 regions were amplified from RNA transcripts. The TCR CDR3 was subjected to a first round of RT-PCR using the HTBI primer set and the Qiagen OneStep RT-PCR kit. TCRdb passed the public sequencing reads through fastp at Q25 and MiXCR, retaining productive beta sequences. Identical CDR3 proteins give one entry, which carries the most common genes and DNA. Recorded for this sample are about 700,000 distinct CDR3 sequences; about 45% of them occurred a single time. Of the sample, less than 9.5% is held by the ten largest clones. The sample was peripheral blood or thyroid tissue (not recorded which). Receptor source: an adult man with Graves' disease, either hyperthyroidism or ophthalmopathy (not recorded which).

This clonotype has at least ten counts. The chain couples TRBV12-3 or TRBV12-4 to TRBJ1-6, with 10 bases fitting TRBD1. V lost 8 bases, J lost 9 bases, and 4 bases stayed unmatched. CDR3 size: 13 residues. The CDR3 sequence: CASRGTGVSPLHF. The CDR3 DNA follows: TGTGCCAGCCGGGGGACAGGGGTTTCACCCCTCCACTTT.

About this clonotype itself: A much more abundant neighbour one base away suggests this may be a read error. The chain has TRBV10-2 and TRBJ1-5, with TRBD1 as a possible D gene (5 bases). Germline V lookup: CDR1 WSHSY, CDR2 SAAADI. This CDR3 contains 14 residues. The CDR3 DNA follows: TGCGCCGGCAGTGGTAAGGGGAAGGGGCAGCCCCAGCATTTT. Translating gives CAGSGKGKGQPQHF.

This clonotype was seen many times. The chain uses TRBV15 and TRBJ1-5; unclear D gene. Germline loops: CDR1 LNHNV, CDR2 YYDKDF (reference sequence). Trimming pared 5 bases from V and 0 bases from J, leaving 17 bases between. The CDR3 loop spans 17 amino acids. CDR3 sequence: CATSGSTGVYSNQPQHF. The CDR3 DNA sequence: TGTGCCACCAGCGGATCTACGGGAGTTTATAGCAATCAGCCCCAGCATTTT. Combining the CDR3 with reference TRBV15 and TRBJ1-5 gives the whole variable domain DAMVIQNPRYQVTQFGKPVTLSCSQTLNHNVMYWYQQKSSQAPKLLFHYYDKDFNNEADTPDNFQSRRPNTSFCFLDIRSPGLGDTAMYLCATSGSTGVYSNQPQHFGDGTRLSIL.

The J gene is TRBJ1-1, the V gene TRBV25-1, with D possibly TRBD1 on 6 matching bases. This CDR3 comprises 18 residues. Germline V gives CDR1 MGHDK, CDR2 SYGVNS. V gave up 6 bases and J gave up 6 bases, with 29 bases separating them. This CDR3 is CASSQDSYRDKEGAEAFF. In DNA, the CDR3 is TGTGCCAGCAGCCAAGATTCCTACCGGGACAAGGAGGGGGCTGAAGCTTTCTTT.

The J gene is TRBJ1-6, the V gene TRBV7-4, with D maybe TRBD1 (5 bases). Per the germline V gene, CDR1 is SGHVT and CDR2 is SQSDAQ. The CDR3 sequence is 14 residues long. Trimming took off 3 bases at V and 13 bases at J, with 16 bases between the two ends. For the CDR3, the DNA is TGTGCCAGCAGCTTTGAGGGAGGGGAATCTCCCCTCCACTTT. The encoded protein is CASSFEGGESPLHF.

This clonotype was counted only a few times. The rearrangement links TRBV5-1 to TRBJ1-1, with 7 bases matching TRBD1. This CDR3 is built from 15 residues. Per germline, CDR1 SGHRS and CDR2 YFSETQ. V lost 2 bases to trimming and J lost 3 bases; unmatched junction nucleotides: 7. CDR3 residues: CASSLEGRGHTEAFF. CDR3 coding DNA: TGCGCCAGCAGCTTAGAGGGGAGGGGGCACACTGAAGCTTTCTTT.

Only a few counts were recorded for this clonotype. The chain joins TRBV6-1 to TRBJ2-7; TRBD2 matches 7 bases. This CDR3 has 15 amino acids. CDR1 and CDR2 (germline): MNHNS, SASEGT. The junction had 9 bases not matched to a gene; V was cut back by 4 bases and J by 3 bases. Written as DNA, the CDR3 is TGTGCCAGCAGTGCTAGCGGAGAGGGCCTCTACGAGCAGTACTTC. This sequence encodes CASSASGEGLYEQYF.

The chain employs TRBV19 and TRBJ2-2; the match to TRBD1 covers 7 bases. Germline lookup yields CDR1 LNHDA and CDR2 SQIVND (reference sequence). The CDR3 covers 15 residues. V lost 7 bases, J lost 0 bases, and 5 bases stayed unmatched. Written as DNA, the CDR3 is TGTGCCAGTAAGATTCAGGGGGCGAACACCGGGGAGCTGTTTTTT. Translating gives CASKIQGANTGELFF.

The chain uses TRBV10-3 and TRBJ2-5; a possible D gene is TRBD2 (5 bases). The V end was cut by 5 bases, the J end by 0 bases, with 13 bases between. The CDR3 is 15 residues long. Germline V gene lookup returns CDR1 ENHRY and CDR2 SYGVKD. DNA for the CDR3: TGTGCCATCAGTTATCGGGGTCAAGACCAAGAGACCCAGTACTTC. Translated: CAISYRGQDQETQYF.

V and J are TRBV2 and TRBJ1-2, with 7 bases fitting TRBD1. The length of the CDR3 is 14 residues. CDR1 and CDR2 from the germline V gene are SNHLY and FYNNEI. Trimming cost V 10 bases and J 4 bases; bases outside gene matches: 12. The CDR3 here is CANRDSRASYGYTF. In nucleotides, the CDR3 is TGTGCCAACCGGGACAGCCGCGCAAGCTATGGCTACACCTTC.

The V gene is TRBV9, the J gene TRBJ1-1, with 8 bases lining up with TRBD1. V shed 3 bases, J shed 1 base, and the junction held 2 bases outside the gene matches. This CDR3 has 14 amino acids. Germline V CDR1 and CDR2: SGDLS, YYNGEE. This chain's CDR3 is CASSGQGSNTEAFF. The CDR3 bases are TGTGCCAGCAGCGGACAGGGGTCGAACACTGAAGCTTTCTTT.

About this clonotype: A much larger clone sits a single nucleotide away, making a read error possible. The DNA of the CDR3 is TGTGCCAGCAGCACTTACAAAGCAACTAATGAAAAACCGTTTTTT. This gives the protein CASSTYKATNEKPFF. The chain couples TRBV7-9 to TRBJ1-4, with D unclear. Germline V gene data show CDR1 as SEHNR and CDR2 as FQNEAQ (reference sequence). The length of the CDR3 is 15 residues.

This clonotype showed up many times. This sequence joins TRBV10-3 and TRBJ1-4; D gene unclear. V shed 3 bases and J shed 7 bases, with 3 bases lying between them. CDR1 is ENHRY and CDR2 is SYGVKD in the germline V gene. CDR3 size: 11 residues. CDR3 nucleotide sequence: TGTGCCATCAGTGATGGTGAAAAACTGTTTTTT. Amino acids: CAISDGEKLFF.

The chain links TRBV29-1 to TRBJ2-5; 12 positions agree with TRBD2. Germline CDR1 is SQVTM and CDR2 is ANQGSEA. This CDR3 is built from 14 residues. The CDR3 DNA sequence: TGCAGTACCGAGGGACTAGCGGGCCAAGAGACCCAGTACTTC. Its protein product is CSTEGLAGQETQYF.

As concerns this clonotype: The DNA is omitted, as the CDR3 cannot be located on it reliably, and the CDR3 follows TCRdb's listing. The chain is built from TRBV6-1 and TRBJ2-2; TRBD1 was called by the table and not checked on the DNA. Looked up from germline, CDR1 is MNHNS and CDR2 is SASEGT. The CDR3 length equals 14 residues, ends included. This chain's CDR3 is CASSVAGGTGEPFF.

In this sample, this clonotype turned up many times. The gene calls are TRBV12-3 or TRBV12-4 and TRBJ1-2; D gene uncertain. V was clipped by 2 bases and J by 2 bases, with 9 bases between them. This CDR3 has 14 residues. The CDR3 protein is CASSLRAHNYGYTF. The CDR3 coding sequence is TGTGCCAGCAGTTTAAGGGCACACAACTATGGCTACACCTTC.

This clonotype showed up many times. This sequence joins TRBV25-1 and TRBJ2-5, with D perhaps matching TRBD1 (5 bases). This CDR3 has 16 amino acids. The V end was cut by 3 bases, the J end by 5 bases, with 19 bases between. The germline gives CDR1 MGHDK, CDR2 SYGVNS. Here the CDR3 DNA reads TGTGCCAGCAGTGATCTTCAGGCAGGGTCTAGGGAGACCCAGTACTTC. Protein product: CASSDLQAGSRETQYF.

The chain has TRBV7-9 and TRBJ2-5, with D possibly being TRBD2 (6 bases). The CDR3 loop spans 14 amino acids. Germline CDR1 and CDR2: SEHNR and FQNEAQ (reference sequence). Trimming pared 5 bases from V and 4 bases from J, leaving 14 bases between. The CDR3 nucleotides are TGTGCCAGCAGCCAACTCGGGACTCCAGAGACCCAGTACTTC. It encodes CASSQLGTPETQYF.

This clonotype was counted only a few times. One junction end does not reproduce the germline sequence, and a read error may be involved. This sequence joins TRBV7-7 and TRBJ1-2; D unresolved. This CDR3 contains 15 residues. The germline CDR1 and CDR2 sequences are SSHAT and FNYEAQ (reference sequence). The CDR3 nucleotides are TGTGCTAGCAGCCCTATTCCCCCGGGATCCTATGGCTACACCTTC. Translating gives CASSPIPPGSYGYTF.

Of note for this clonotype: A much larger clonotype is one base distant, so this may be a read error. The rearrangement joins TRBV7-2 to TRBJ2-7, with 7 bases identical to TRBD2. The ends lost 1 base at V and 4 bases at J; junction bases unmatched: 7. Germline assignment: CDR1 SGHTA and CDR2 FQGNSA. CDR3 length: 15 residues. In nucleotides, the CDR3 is TGTGCCAGCAGCTTAGGGGGGGGAGCGGGATACGAGCAGTACTTC. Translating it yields CASSLGGGAGYEQYF. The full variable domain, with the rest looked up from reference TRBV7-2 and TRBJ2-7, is GAGVSQSPSNKVTEKGKDVELRCDPISGHTALYWYRQSLGQGLEFLIYFQGNSAPDKSGLPSDRFSAERTGGSVSTLTIQRTQQEDSAVYLCASSLGGGAGYEQYFGPGTRLTVT.

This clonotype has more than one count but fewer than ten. The chain's CDR3 is CASSVRGSNEKLFF. The CDR3, as DNA: TGTGCCAGCAGTGTCAGGGGTTCTAATGAAAAACTGTTTTTT. This chain joins TRBV2 and TRBJ1-4, with a tentative D call TRBD1 (6 bases). CDR1 is SNHLY and CDR2 is FYNNEI in the germline V gene. V shed 4 bases and J shed 3 bases, with 9 bases lying between them. The CDR3 runs to 14 residues.